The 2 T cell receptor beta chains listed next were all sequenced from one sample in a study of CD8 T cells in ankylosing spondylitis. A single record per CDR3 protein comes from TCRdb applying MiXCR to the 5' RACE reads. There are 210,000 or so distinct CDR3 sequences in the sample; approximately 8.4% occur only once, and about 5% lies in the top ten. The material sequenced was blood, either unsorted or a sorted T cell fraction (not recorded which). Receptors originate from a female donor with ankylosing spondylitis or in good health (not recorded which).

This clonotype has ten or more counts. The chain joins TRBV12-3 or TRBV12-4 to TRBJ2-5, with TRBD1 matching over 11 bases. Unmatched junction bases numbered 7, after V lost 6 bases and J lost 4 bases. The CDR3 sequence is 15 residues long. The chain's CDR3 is CASRPGTGGLETQYF. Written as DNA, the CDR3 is TGTGCCAGCAGACCCGGGACAGGGGGATTAGAGACCCAGTACTTC.

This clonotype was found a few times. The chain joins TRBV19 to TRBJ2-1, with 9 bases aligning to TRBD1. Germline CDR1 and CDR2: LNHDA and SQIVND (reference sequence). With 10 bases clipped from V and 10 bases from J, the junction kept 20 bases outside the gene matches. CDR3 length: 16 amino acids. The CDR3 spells CAISSPGQGNGSEQFF. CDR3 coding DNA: TGTGCCATCTCCTCCCCCGGACAGGGGAATGGAAGCGAGCAGTTCTTC.